Listed below are T cell receptor beta chains from one sample, sequenced in a study of blood T cells in healthy people across ages. TCRdb re-called the 5' RACE reads through MiXCR, storing one row per CDR3 protein. The sample lists about 1,000,000 distinct CDR3 sequences; roughly 45% were seen once. The sample consisted of blood. The origin of the receptors is a woman aged 55-69 years in good health. Both conserved end residues are part of each CDR3. A D gene is named only where the DNA matches it firmly. Size is omitted from some rows. Given values are once, few, many or a class for expanded clones.

few	TRBJ2-3	NA	TRBV11-2	TGTGCCAGCAGCTTAATCTCGCGCACAGATACGCAGTATTTT	CASSLISRTDTQYF
NA	TRBJ1-2	NA	TRBV5-1	TGCGCCAGCAGCTTCGATGGCTTTAGCTATGGCTACACCTTC	CASSFDGFSYGYTF
few	TRBJ1-2	NA	TRBV25-1	TGTGCCAGCAGTGAAATCGGAGGGCACTATGGCTACACCTTC	CASSEIGGHYGYTF
NA	TRBJ2-3	TRBD2	TRBV15	TGTGCCACCAGCAGACTACAAAGACTAGCGAGCACAGATACGCAGTATTTT	CATSRLQRLASTDTQYF
once	TRBJ2-7	TRBD2	TRBV7-2	TGTGCCAGCAGCTTGACTAGCGGGAGGCTGGCCTACGGGCAGTACTTC	CASSLTSGRLAYGQYF
NA	TRBJ1-4	NA	TRBV5-5	TGTGCCAGCAGCTTAAGGGGGAGTACAACTAATGAAAAACTGTTTTTT	CASSLRGSTTNEKLFF
few	TRBJ2-5	TRBD2	TRBV3-1	TGTGCCAGCAGCCGCTCTGGGCGGGAGGAGACCCAGTACTTC	CASSRSGREETQYF
NA	TRBJ2-5	TRBD2	TRBV13	TGTGCCAGCAGCCCGGGACTAGCGGGAGTGAGGACCCAGTACTTC	CASSPGLAGVRTQYF
NA	TRBJ1-1	NA	TRBV28	TGTGCCAGCAGTGACCCAGTTGGAACTGAAGCTTTCTTT	CASSDPVGTEAFF
NA	TRBJ2-5	NA	TRBV29-1	TGCAGCGTTGGGATCAATGAGCAGTACTTC	CSVGINEQYF
few	TRBJ2-7	NA	TRBV25-1	TGTGCCAGCAGCCCTATTCACTCCTACGAGCAGTACTTC	CASSPIHSYEQYF